This TCR beta chain originates from a study of shared clonotypes between healthy human individuals. Study context: Per donor, three plates held CD4 naive cells, three held CD4 memory, two held CD8 naive and one held CD8 memory.

As regards this clone: What it binds is not known.

Points from the study as a whole: Sequencing depth was expected to affect clonotype sharing among donors. The generation probabilities recorded for non-shared clonotypes fell below those of clonotypes shared by all four donors.

Data came from immunoSEQ multiplex PCR; TCRdb stores just in-frame clones and leaves some out. The table records about 820,000 clones, around 92% of them present only once. Germline CDR1 reads LNHNV; CDR2 reads YYDKDF (reference sequence). This CDR3 comprises 14 residues. V gave up 3 bases and J gave up 4 bases, with 12 bases separating them. Positively selected for CCR7, the CD45RO-negative cells used as naive CD8 cells excluded terminally differentiated effector memory CD45RA+ cells. Each donor was a Caucasian adult residing in Nashville, Tennessee. This TCR came from a man aged 25 to 40 in good health. This sequence joins TRBV15 and TRBJ1-2; maybe TRBD1 (6 bases). The specimen sequenced was naive CD8+ T cells sorted from blood. The DNA for the CDR3 is TGTGCCACCAGCAGGGACAGTACCGTCTATGGCTACACCTTC. Its protein product is CATSRDSTVYGYTF.